A selection of T cell receptor beta chains follows, all from one sample in a study of response to subunit inactivated influenza vaccine. Using its own MiXCR run on the RT-PCR reads, TCRdb lists one record per CDR3 protein. The table includes around 170,000 distinct CDR3 sequences, over 8.5% detected once. Sequenced here: CD8+ T cells sorted from PBMCs, sampled roughly 24 months after vaccination. These receptors were obtained from a man between 50 and 75 years old who received an inactivated influenza vaccine. Both conserved end residues are part of each CDR3. Each record gives: clone size, D gene, J gene, V gene, CDR3 DNA, CDR3 protein. The D gene is left open where the match is weak. Size tells how often a clone was seen (once, few, many) or the class of an expanded clone, and some rows leave it out.

size: few; D: TRBD2; J: TRBJ2-2; V: TRBV9; DNA: TGTGCCAGCAGCCCGGGACTAGGGGCCGGGGAGCTGTTTTTT; CDR3: CASSPGLGAGELFF
size: NA; D: TRBD1; J: TRBJ2-4; V: TRBV13; DNA: TGTGCCAGCAGCTCGGGGGACAGGGAAATAAGAAACATTCAGTACTTC; CDR3: CASSSGDREIRNIQYF
size: NA; D: NA; J: TRBJ2-7; V: TRBV7-9; DNA: TGTGCCAGCAGCTTAGGTTCGGTGGCCAACCACTACGAGCAGTACTTC; CDR3: CASSLGSVANHYEQYF
size: NA; D: NA; J: TRBJ2-1; V: TRBV25-1; DNA: TGTGCCAGCAGGATAGGACACAATGAGCAGTTCTTC; CDR3: CASRIGHNEQFF
size: NA; D: NA; J: TRBJ2-1; V: TRBV20-1; DNA: TGCAGTGCTAGAGCGGGTGCTTACGAGCAGTTCTTC; CDR3: CSARAGAYEQFF
size: many; D: NA; J: TRBJ2-5; V: TRBV4-3; DNA: TGCGCCAGCAGCCAAGACGTTGGGGAAGAGACCCAGTACTTC; CDR3: CASSQDVGEETQYF
size: few; D: TRBD2; J: TRBJ2-2; V: TRBV7-6; DNA: TGTGCCATCAACCGCGTAGCGGGGACGAACACCGGGGAGCTGTTTTTT; CDR3: CAINRVAGTNTGELFF
size: many; D: TRBD2; J: TRBJ2-3; V: TRBV20-1; DNA: TGCAGCGGGACTAGCGGGGGGAGCACAGATACGCAGTATTTT; CDR3: CSGTSGGSTDTQYF
size: many; D: NA; J: TRBJ2-4; V: TRBV4-1; DNA: TGCGCCAGCAGCCAAGATCCTCTGCAGGGTTTGGCCAAAAACATTCAGTACTTC; CDR3: CASSQDPLQGLAKNIQYF
size: NA; D: NA; J: TRBJ1-1; V: TRBV14; DNA: TGTGCCAGCAGCCAAGCCCAGGGGTTGGTGAACACTGAAGCTTTCTTT; CDR3: CASSQAQGLVNTEAFF
size: NA; D: NA; J: TRBJ2-7; V: TRBV12-3/TRBV12-4; DNA: TGTGCCAGCAGTCCCTACGGGACACTTTACGAGCAGTACTTC; CDR3: CASSPYGTLYEQYF
size: few; D: TRBD2; J: TRBJ2-1; V: TRBV6-2/TRBV6-3; DNA: TGTGCCAGCAGTCTTTTTAGCGGGAGGAGCAATGAGCAGTTCTTC; CDR3: CASSLFSGRSNEQFF
size: few; D: NA; J: TRBJ2-7; V: TRBV7-2; DNA: TGTGCCAGCAGCTTAGGATTAGGGGAGAGGATCTCCTACGAGCAGTACTTC; CDR3: CASSLGLGERISYEQYF
size: few; D: NA; J: TRBJ1-2; V: TRBV19; DNA: TGTGCCAGTAGTATGTGGGCGAACTATGGCTACACCTTC; CDR3: CASSMWANYGYTF
size: few; D: NA; J: TRBJ2-1; V: TRBV27; DNA: TGTGCCAGCAGTACCCAGAGGAATGAGCAGTTCTTC; CDR3: CASSTQRNEQFF
size: few; D: NA; J: TRBJ2-1; V: TRBV10-3; DNA: TGTGCCATCGTAGTTGGGAATGAGCAGTTCTTC; CDR3: CAIVVGNEQFF
size: NA; D: NA; J: TRBJ2-5; V: TRBV6-5; DNA: TGTGCCAGCAGTTACTCTGGGGGAATAGAGACCCAGTACTTC; CDR3: CASSYSGGIETQYF
size: many; D: NA; J: TRBJ1-3; V: TRBV12-3/TRBV12-4; DNA: TGTGCCACCCCTGACGGACAGACCTCTGGAAACACCATATATTTT; CDR3: CATPDGQTSGNTIYF
size: NA; D: TRBD1; J: TRBJ1-5; V: TRBV6-5; DNA: TGTGCCAGCAGTTACGGGACAGGGGTCTATCAGCCCCAGCATTTT; CDR3: CASSYGTGVYQPQHF
size: few; D: NA; J: TRBJ2-7; V: TRBV28; DNA: TGTGCCAGCAGTTTATACGGCAGGGGAAGGCCCGAGCAGTACTTC; CDR3: CASSLYGRGRPEQYF
size: few; D: NA; J: TRBJ2-7; V: TRBV24-1; DNA: TGTGCCACCAGTGACACAGGGGGGGCATACGAGCAGTACTTC; CDR3: CATSDTGGAYEQYF
size: few; D: TRBD1; J: TRBJ2-7; V: TRBV12-3/TRBV12-4; DNA: TGTGCCAGCAGGAAGACAGGGGAGCCCTACGAGCAGTACTTC; CDR3: CASRKTGEPYEQYF
size: few; D: NA; J: TRBJ1-6; V: TRBV6-1; DNA: TGTGCCAGCAGTGAAGCTATCAGGGCGAATTCACCCCTCCACTTT; CDR3: CASSEAIRANSPLHF
size: many; D: NA; J: TRBJ2-7; V: TRBV4-2; DNA: TGTGCCAGCAGCCAAGATTTTGACGGCTACTACGAGCAGTACTTC; CDR3: CASSQDFDGYYEQYF
size: NA; D: NA; J: TRBJ2-3; V: TRBV7-3; DNA: TGTGCCAGCAGCTTAACAGGGAGCGCGGGGGATACGCAGTATTTT; CDR3: CASSLTGSAGDTQYF
size: many; D: NA; J: TRBJ2-7; V: TRBV5-1; DNA: TGCGCCAGCAGCTTGTGGGGGCAGAGCGAGCAGTACTTC; CDR3: CASSLWGQSEQYF
size: NA; D: NA; J: TRBJ1-1; V: TRBV6-1; DNA: TGTGCCAGCAGATTCTACCGGGGAACTGAAGCTTTCTTT; CDR3: CASRFYRGTEAFF
size: few; D: NA; J: TRBJ2-1; V: TRBV7-2; DNA: TGTGCCAGCAGCTTGTCAATCCATGAGCAGTTCTTC; CDR3: CASSLSIHEQFF
size: few; D: NA; J: TRBJ2-3; V: TRBV7-8; DNA: TGTGCCAGCAGCCCGGTTGTCAGCACAGATACGCAGTATTTT; CDR3: CASSPVVSTDTQYF
size: NA; D: TRBD2; J: TRBJ2-1; V: TRBV5-1; DNA: TGCGCCAGCAGGGGGACTAGACTCTCCTACAATGAGCAGTTCTTC; CDR3: CASRGTRLSYNEQFF
size: NA; D: NA; J: TRBJ2-3; V: TRBV7-8; DNA: TGTGCCAGCAGCTTAGAGCCCAAGACGCAGTATTTT; CDR3: CASSLEPKTQYF
size: many; D: NA; J: TRBJ2-1; V: TRBV27; DNA: TGTGCCAGCAGTCCTTCGACTGCGGGCGATGAGCAGTTCTTC; CDR3: CASSPSTAGDEQFF
size: NA; D: TRBD1; J: TRBJ2-7; V: TRBV28; DNA: TGTGCCAGCAGTCTTGGACAGGCGAACTACGAGCAGTACTTC; CDR3: CASSLGQANYEQYF
size: NA; D: TRBD2; J: TRBJ2-1; V: TRBV9; DNA: TGTGCCAGCAGCGCAACGGGAGGGACCTACAATGAGCAGTTCTTC; CDR3: CASSATGGTYNEQFF
size: few; D: TRBD2; J: TRBJ2-1; V: TRBV18; DNA: TGTGCCAGCTCACGAGAACTAGCGGGAGTTAACGGTGAGCAGTTCTTC; CDR3: CASSRELAGVNGEQFF
size: few; D: NA; J: TRBJ2-3; V: TRBV12-3/TRBV12-4; DNA: TGTGCCACCAGAGTGGCGGGGAGCACAGATACGCAGTATTTT; CDR3: CATRVAGSTDTQYF
size: many; D: NA; J: TRBJ2-5; V: TRBV7-9; DNA: TGTGCCAGCAGCTCTTACTCAAAAGAGACCCAGTACTTC; CDR3: CASSSYSKETQYF